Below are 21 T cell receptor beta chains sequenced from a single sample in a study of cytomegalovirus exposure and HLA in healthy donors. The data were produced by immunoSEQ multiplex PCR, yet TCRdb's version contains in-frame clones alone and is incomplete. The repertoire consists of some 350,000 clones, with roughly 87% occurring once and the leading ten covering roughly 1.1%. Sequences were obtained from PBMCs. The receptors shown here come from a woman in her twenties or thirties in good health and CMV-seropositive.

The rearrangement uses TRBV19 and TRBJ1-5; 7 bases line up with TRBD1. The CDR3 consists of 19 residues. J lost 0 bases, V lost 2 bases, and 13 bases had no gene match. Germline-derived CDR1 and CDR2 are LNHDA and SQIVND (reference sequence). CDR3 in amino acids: CASSITLRQGPNSNQPQHF. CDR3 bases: TGTGCCAGTAGTATAACCTTGAGACAGGGACCTAATAGCAATCAGCCCCAGCATTTT.

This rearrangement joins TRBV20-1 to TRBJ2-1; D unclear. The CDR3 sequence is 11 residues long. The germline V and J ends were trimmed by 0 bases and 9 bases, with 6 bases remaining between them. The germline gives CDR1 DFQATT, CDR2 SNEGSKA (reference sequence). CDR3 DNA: TGCAGTGCTAGAGATACGGTTGAGCAGTTCTTC. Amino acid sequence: CSARDTVEQFF.

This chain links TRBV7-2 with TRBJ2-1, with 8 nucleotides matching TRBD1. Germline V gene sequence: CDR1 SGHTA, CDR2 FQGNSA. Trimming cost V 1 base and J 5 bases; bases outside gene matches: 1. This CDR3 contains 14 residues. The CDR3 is CASSLDRGNNEQFF. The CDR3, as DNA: TGTGCCAGCAGCTTAGACAGGGGGAACAATGAGCAGTTCTTC.

The CDR3 loop is CASSLQGAFEQYF. The CDR3 bases are TGTGCCAGCAGTCTACAGGGGGCGTTTGAGCAGTACTTC. The chain uses TRBV28 and TRBJ2-7, with 9 bases matching TRBD1. This CDR3 is 13 amino acids long. V shed 5 bases and J 7 bases; nucleotides not matched to a gene: 6. Per germline, CDR1 MDHEN and CDR2 SYDVKM.

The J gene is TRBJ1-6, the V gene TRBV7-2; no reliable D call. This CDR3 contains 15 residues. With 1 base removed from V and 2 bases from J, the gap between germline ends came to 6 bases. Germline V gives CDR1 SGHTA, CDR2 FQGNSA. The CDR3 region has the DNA TGTGCCAGCAGCTTAGGCAGCACCTATAATTCACCCCTCCACTTT. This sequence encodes CASSLGSTYNSPLHF.

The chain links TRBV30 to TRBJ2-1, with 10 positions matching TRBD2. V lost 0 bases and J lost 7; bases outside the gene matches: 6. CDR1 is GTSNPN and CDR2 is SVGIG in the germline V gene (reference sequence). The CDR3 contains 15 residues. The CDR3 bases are TGTGCCTGGAGTGTACCTAGCGGGGGTCGGAATGAGCAGTTCTTC. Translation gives CAWSVPSGGRNEQFF.

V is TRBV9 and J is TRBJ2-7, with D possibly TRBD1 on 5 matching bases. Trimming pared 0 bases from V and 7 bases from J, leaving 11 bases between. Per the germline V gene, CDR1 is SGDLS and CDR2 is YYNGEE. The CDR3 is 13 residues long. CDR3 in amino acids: CASSVGQGTEQYF. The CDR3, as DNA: TGTGCCAGCAGCGTAGGGCAGGGTACGGAGCAGTACTTC. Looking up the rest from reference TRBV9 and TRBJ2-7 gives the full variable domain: DSGVTQTPKHLITATGQRVTLRCSPRSGDLSVYWYQQSLDQGLQFLIQYYNGEERAKGNILERFSAQQFPDLHSELNLSSLELGDSALYFCASSVGQGTEQYFGPGTRLTVT.

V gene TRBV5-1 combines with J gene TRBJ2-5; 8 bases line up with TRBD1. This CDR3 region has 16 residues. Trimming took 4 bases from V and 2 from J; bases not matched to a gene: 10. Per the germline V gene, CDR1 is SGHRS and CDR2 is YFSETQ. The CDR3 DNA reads TGCGCCAGCAGCGCCGGGACAGGCCTTACACAAGAGACCCAGTACTTC. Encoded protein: CASSAGTGLTQETQYF.

CDR3 nucleotide sequence: TGTGCCAGCAGCTTGGCCGGGGAGTCGACCTACGAGCAGTACTTC. Protein sequence: CASSLAGESTYEQYF. This rearrangement joins TRBV5-7 to TRBJ2-7; a possible D gene is TRBD2 (5 bases). TRBV5-7 is labeled an ORF, and its function is uncertain. V was clipped by 0 bases and J by 2 bases, with 12 bases between them. The CDR3 is made up of 15 amino acids.

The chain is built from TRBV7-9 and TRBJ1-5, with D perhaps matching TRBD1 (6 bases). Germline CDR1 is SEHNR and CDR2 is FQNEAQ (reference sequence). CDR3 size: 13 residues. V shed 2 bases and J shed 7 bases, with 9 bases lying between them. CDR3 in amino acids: CASSLFQGQPQHF. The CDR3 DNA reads TGTGCCAGCAGCTTATTCCAGGGGCAGCCCCAGCATTTT.

The CDR3 coding sequence is TGTGCCAGAAGCTACAACTGGACAGGGGGCACGAGGGGCTACACCTTC. It specifies CARSYNWTGGTRGYTF. The genes are TRBV5-3 and TRBJ1-2; 11 bases fit TRBD1. TRBV5-3 is an ORF, and what it does is uncertain. V gave up 3 bases and J gave up 8 bases; unmatched junction bases: 12. The CDR3 has 16 residues.

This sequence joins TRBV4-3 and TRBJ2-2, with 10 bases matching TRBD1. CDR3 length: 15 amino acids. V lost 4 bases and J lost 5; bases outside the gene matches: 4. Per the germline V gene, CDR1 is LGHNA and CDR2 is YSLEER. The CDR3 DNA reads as TGCGCCAGCAGCCTTTGGGACAGGGGAACCGGGGAGCTGTTTTTT. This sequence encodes CASSLWDRGTGELFF.

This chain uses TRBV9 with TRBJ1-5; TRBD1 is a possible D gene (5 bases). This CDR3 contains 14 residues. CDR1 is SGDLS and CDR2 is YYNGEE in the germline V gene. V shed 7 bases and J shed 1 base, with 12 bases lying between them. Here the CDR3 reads CASGDSGSNQPQHF. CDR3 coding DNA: TGTGCCAGCGGGGACTCGGGGAGCAATCAGCCCCAGCATTTT.

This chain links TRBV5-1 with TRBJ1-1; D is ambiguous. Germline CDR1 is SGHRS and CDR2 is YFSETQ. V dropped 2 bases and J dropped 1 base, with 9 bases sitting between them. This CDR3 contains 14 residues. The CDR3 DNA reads TGCGCCAGCAGCTTAAGTCGGGGGAACACTGAAGCTTTCTTT. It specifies CASSLSRGNTEAFF.

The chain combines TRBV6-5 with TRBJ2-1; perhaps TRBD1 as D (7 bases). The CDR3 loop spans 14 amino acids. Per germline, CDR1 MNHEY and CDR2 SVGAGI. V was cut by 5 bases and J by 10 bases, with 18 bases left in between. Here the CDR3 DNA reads TGTGCCAGCAGTGGGGGGACAGCACGAACCGAGCAGTTCTTC. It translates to CASSGGTARTEQFF.

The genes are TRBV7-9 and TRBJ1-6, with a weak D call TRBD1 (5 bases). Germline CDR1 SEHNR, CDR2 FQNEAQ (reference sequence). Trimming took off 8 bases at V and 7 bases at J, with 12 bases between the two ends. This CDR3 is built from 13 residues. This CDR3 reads CASRQGANSPLHF. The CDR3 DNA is TGTGCCAGCCGGCAAGGGGCGAATTCACCCCTCCACTTT. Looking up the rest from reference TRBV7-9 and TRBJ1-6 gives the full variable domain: DTGVSQNPRHKITKRGQNVTFRCDPISEHNRLYWYRQTLGQGPEFLTYFQNEAQLEKSRLLSDRFSAERPKGSFSTLEIQRTEQGDSAMYLCASRQGANSPLHFGNGTRLTVT.

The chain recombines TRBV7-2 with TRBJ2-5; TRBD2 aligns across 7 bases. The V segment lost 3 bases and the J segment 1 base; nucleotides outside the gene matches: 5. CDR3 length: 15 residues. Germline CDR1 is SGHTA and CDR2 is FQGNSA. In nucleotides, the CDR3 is TGTGCCAGCAGCTTCAATAGCGGGCGCCAAGAGACCCAGTACTTC. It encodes CASSFNSGRQETQYF.

This CDR3 reads CASSHGDRGIRYEQYF. CDR3 sequence (DNA): TGTGCCAGCAGCCACGGCGACAGGGGGATTCGCTACGAGCAGTACTTC. This chain links TRBV14 with TRBJ2-7; 9 nucleotides align to TRBD1. CDR3 size: 16 residues. The germline V gene has CDR1 SGHDN and CDR2 FVKESK. The V and J ends lost 3 bases and 3 bases, in that order; junction bases with no gene match: 9. Full variable domain (rest looked up from reference TRBV14 and TRBJ2-7): EAGVTQFPSHSVIEKGQTVTLRCDPISGHDNLYWYRRVMGKEIKFLLHFVKESKQDESGMPNNRFLAERTGGTYSTLKVQPAELEDSGVYFCASSHGDRGIRYEQYFGPGTRLTVT.

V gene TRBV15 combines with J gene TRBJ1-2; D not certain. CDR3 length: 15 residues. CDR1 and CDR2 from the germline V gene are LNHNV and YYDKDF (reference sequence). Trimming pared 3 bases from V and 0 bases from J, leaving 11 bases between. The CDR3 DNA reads TGTGCCACCAGCAGCCATTTGGAGGCTAACTATGGCTACACCTTC. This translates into CATSSHLEANYGYTF. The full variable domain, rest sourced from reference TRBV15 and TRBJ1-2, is DAMVIQNPRYQVTQFGKPVTLSCSQTLNHNVMYWYQQKSSQAPKLLFHYYDKDFNNEADTPDNFQSRRPNTSFCFLDIRSPGLGDTAMYLCATSSHLEANYGYTFGSGTRLTVV.

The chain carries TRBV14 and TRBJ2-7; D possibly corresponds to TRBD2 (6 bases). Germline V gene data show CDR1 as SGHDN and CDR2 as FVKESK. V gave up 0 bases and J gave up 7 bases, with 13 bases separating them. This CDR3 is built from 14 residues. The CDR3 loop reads CASSQDPWAGEQYF. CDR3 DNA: TGTGCCAGCAGCCAAGACCCCTGGGCGGGGGAGCAGTACTTC.

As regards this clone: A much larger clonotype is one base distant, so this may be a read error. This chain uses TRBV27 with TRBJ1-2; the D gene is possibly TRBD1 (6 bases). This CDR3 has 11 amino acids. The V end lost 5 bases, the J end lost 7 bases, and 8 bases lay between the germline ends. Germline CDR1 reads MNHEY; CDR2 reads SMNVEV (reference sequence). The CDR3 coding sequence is TGTGCCAGCAGTGAGGGGGTTGGCTACACCTTC. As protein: CASSEGVGYTF.